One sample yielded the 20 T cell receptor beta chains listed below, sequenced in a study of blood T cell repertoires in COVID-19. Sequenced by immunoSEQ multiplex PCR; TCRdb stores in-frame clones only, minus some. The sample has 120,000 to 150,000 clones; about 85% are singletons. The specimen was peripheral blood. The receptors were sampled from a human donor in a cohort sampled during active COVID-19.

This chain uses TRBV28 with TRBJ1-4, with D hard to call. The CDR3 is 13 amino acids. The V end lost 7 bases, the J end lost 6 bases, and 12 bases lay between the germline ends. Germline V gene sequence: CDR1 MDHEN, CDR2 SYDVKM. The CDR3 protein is CASKRTRDEKLFF. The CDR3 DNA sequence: TGTGCCAGCAAGCGGACCCGGGATGAAAAACTGTTTTTT.

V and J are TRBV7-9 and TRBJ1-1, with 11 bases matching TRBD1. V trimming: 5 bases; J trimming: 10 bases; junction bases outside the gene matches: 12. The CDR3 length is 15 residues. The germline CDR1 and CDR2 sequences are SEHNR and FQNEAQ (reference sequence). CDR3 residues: CASSRPTSGTGGAFF. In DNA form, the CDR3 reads TGTGCCAGCAGCCGACCCACTTCCGGGACAGGGGGAGCTTTCTTT.

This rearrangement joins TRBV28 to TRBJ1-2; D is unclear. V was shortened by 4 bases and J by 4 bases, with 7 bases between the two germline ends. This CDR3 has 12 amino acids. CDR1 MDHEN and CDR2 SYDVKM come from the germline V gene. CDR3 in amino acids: CASSSVSYGYTF. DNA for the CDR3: TGTGCCAGCAGTTCTGTCTCCTATGGCTACACCTTC.

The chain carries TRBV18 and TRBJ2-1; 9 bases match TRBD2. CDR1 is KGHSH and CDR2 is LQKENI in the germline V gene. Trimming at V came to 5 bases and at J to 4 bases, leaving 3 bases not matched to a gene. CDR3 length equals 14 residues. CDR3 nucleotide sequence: TGTGCCAGCTCAGCTAGCGGGGATTACAATGAGCAGTTCTTC. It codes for CASSASGDYNEQFF. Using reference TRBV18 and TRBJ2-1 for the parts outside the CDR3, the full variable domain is NAGVMQNPRHLVRRRGQEARLRCSPMKGHSHVYWYRQLPEEGLKFMVYLQKENIIDESGMPKERFSAEFPKEGPSILRIQQVVRGDSAAYFCASSASGDYNEQFFGPGTRLTVL.

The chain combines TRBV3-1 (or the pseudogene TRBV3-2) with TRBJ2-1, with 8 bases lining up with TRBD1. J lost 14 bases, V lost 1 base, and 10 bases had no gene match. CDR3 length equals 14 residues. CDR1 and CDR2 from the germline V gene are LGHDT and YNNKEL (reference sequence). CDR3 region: CASSQGPVSGQEFF. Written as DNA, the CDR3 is TGTGCCAGCAGCCAAGGGCCCGTGTCGGGACAGGAGTTCTTC.

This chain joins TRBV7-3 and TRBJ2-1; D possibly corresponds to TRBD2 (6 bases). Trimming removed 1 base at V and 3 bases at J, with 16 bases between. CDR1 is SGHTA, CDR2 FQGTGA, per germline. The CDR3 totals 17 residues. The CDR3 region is CASSLSRLGGVYNEQFF. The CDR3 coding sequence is TGTGCCAGCAGCTTAAGTCGTTTGGGGGGAGTCTACAATGAGCAGTTCTTC.

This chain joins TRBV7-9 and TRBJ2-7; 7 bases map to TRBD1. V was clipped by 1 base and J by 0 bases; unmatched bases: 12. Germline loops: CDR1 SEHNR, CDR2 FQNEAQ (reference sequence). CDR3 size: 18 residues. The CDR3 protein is CASSLVFGGQDDSYEQYF. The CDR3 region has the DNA TGTGCCAGCAGCTTAGTTTTTGGCGGACAGGACGACTCCTACGAGCAGTACTTC.

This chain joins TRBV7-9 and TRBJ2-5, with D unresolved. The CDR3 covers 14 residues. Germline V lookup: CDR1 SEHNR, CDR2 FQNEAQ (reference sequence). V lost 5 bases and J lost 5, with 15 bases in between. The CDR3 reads CASSLVMISETQYF. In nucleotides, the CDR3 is TGTGCCAGCAGCCTAGTTATGATTAGTGAGACCCAGTACTTC.

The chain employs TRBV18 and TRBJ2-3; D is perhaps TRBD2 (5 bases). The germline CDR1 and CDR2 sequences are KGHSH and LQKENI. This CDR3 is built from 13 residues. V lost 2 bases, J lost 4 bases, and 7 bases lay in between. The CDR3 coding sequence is TGTGCCAGCTCACCAGGGGAGCCAGATACGCAGTATTTT. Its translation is CASSPGEPDTQYF.

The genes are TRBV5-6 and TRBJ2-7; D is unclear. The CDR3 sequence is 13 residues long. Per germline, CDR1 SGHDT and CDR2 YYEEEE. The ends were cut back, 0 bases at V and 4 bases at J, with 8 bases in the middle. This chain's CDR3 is CASSLASTYEQYF. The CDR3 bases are TGTGCCAGCAGCTTGGCGTCAACATACGAGCAGTACTTC. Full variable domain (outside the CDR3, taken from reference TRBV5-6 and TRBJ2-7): DAGVTQSPTHLIKTRGQQVTLRCSPKSGHDTVSWYQQALGQGPQFIFQYYEEEERQRGNFPDRFSGHQFPNYSSELNVNALLLGDSALYLCASSLASTYEQYFGPGTRLTVT.

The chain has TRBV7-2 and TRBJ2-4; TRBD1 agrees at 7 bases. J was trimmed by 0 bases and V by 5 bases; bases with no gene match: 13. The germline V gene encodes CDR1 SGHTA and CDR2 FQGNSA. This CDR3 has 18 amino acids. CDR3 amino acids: CASSPPWGTELAKNIQYF. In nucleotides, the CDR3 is TGTGCCAGCAGCCCCCCGTGGGGGACAGAACTAGCCAAAAACATTCAGTACTTC.

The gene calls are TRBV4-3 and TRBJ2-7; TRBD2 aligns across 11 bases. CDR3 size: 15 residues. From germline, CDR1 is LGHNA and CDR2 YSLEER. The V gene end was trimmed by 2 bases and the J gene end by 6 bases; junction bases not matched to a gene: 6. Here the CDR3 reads CASSQTSGSSSEQYF. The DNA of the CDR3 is TGCGCCAGCAGCCAAACTAGCGGGAGTTCGTCCGAGCAGTACTTC.

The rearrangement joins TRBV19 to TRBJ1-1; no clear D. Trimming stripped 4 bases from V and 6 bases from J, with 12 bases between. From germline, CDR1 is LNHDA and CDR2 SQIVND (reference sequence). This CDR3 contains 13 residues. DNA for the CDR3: TGTGCCAGTAGTACCTACCTCCGTCCTGAAGCTTTCTTT. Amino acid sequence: CASSTYLRPEAFF.

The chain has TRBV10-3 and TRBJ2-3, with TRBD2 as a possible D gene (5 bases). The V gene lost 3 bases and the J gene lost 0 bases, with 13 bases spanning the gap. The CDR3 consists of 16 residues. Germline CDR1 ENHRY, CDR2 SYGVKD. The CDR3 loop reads CAISDKGGGSTDTQYF. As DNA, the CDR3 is TGTGCCATCAGTGACAAAGGTGGCGGGAGCACAGATACGCAGTATTTT.

In nucleotides, the CDR3 is TGTGCCAGCAGCTTGTCCAACACAGATACGCAGTATTTT. This codes for CASSLSNTDTQYF. The chain joins TRBV5-4 to TRBJ2-3, with no clear D. The CDR3 contains 13 residues. The germline V and J ends were trimmed by 1 base and 2 bases, with 5 bases remaining between them. Germline V gene lookup returns CDR1 SGHNT and CDR2 YYREEE (reference sequence).

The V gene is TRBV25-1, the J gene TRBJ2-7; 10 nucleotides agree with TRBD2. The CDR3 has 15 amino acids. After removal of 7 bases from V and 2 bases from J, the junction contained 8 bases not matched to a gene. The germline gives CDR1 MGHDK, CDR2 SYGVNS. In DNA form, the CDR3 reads TGTGCCAGCACCCCTAGCGGGAGAAACCCCTACGAGCAGTACTTC. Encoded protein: CASTPSGRNPYEQYF.

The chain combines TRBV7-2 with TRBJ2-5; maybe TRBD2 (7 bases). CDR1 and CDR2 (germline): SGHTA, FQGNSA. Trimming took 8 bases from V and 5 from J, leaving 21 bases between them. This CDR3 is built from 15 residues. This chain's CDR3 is CASSRGGSGGETQYF. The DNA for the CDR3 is TGTGCCAGCTCCCGCGGTGGCTCGGGGGGCGAGACCCAGTACTTC.

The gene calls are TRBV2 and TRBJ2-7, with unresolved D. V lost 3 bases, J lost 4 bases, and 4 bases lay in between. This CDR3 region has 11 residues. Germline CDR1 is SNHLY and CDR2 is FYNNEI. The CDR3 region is CASSDEYEQYF. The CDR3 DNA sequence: TGTGCCAGCAGTGATGAGTACGAGCAGTACTTC. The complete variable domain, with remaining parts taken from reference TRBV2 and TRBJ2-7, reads EPEVTQTPSHQVTQMGQEVILRCVPISNHLYFYWYRQILGQKVEFLVSFYNNEISEKSEIFDDQFSVERPDGSNFTLKIRSTKLEDSAMYFCASSDEYEQYFGPGTRLTVT.

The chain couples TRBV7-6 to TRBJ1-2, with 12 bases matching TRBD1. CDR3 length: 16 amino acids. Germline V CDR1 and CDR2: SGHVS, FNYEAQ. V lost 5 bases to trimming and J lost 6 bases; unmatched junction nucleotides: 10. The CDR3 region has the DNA TGTGCCAGCAGCCCCCGGCCGGGACAGGGGGCGGATGGCTACACCTTC. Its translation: CASSPRPGQGADGYTF.

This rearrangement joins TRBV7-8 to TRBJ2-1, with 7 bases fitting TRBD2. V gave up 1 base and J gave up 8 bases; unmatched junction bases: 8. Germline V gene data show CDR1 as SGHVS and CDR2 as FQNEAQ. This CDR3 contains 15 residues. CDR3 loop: CASSLEVGGPYEQFF. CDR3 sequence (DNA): TGTGCCAGCAGCTTAGAGGTGGGAGGGCCGTATGAGCAGTTCTTC.